The entry that follows covers one T cell receptor (beta chain) sequence. Its antigen is not identified. The sample originates from a study of post-analysis software for immune sequencing data. Findings and limits, study-wide: Patients used about 5 TRBV segments, including TRBV5-6, TRBV5-1 and TRBV20-1, more often than controls.

The TCR beta cDNA libraries carried unique molecular identifiers. TCRdb analysed the PCR reads with MiXCR anew, one entry per CDR3 protein. The table has about 190,000 distinct CDR3 sequences, roughly 30% seen once. CDR3 length: 14 residues. In germline, CDR1 is SGHTA, CDR2 FQGNSA. The V end was cut by 7 bases, the J end by 3 bases, with 13 bases between. The material sequenced was blood. The chain links TRBV7-2 to TRBJ1-5; D remains ambiguous. The TCR originated in a girl aged 2-17 years with multiple sclerosis. CDR3 loop: CASTSIGINQPQHF. The CDR3, as DNA: TGTGCCAGCACCTCGATAGGGATCAATCAGCCCCAGCATTTT.